These T cell receptor beta chains were read from a single sample in a study of cytomegalovirus exposure and HLA in healthy donors. Sequencing used immunoSEQ multiplex PCR; TCRdb keeps in-frame clones, though not all of them. The sample shows more than 90,000 clones, 60% to 85% of them seen only once. Sequenced material: PBMCs. These receptors all stem from a man aged 45 to 65 in good health and CMV-seronegative. Both conserved end residues are part of each CDR3. D genes are given only for firm matches. A row's size may be missing; if present it is once, few, many or a size class.

d_gene	abundance	v_gene	j_gene	CDR3aa	CDR3nt
.	.	TRBV6-5	TRBJ1-2	CASSYSVDYGYTF	TGTGCCAGCAGTTATTCCGTTGACTATGGCTACACCTTC
.	.	TRBV2	TRBJ2-5	CASRLVVQTQYF	TGTGCCAGCAGACTAGTGGTGCAGACCCAGTACTTC
.	once	TRBV7-9	TRBJ2-5	CASRPGGRETQYF	TGTGCCAGCAGGCCCGGGGGGCGGGAGACCCAGTACTTC
.	.	TRBV7-9	TRBJ2-7	CASSPTAAAYEQYF	TGTGCCAGCAGCCCCACGGCGGCCGCCTACGAGCAGTACTTC
TRBD1	.	TRBV16	TRBJ1-5	CASSQFRGDSNQPQHF	TGTGCCAGCAGCCAATTCAGGGGGGACAGCAATCAGCCCCAGCATTTT
.	.	TRBV27	TRBJ2-5	CASSSGGETQYF	TGTGCCAGCAGTTCGGGTGGAGAGACCCAGTACTTC
.	.	TRBV7-2	TRBJ2-7	CASSLGTGTVYEQYF	TGTGCCAGCAGCTTAGGAACAGGCACCGTCTACGAGCAGTACTTC
.	once	TRBV2	TRBJ2-1	CASSVTDFYEQFF	TGTGCTAGCAGTGTCACGGACTTTTACGAGCAGTTCTTC
TRBD1	.	TRBV28	TRBJ1-1	CASSLWRDRGVNTEAFF	TGTGCCAGCAGTTTATGGAGGGACAGGGGGGTGAACACTGAAGCTTTCTTT
TRBD1	.	TRBV5-1	TRBJ2-7	CASPGQGPSYEQYF	TGCGCCAGTCCGGGACAGGGACCGTCCTACGAGCAGTACTTC
TRBD1	.	TRBV6-5	TRBJ2-7	CASRDRGQDEQYF	TGTGCCAGCAGGGACAGGGGGCAGGACGAGCAGTACTTC
.	.	TRBV19	TRBJ1-3	CASSPVRQSSGNTIYF	TGTGCCAGTAGCCCGGTACGCCAAAGCTCTGGAAACACCATATATTTT
.	.	TRBV27	TRBJ1-2	CASSLKAGAGGYTF	TGTGCTAGCAGTTTGAAGGCAGGGGCAGGAGGCTACACCTTC
TRBD1	few	TRBV7-9	TRBJ2-1	CASNLGDRPNEQFF	TGTGCCAGCAACCTAGGGGACAGGCCCAATGAGCAGTTCTTC
.	.	TRBV5-6	TRBJ1-1	CASSWGHASLMNTEAFF	TGTGCCAGCAGCTGGGGACACGCTTCCCTCATGAACACTGAAGCTTTCTTT
.	.	TRBV7-2	TRBJ2-1	CASSLDASSYNEQFF	TGTGCCAGCAGCTTAGACGCGAGCTCCTACAATGAGCAGTTCTTC
.	.	TRBV5-6	TRBJ1-5	CASSLRGNQPQHF	TGTGCCAGCAGCCTGCGCGGTAATCAGCCCCAGCATTTT
TRBD1	.	TRBV14	TRBJ2-7	CASSHRDRAYEQYF	TGTGCCAGCAGCCACCGGGACAGGGCTTACGAGCAGTACTTC
.	.	TRBV7-9	TRBJ2-5	CASSRSVRTYQETQYF	TGTGCCAGCAGCCGTTCTGTGCGGACATACCAAGAGACCCAGTACTTC
.	.	TRBV21-1	TRBJ2-7	CASSNSGASYEQYF	TGTGCCAGCAGCAACTCAGGTGCCTCCTACGAGCAGTACTTC
.	.	TRBV28	TRBJ1-1	CASSLWQENTEAFF	TGTGCCAGCAGTTTATGGCAGGAAAACACTGAAGCTTTCTTT
TRBD2	.	TRBV5-1	TRBJ2-5	CASSLVGGETQYF	TGCGCCAGCAGCTTGGTCGGGGGGGAGACCCAGTACTTC
TRBD2	.	TRBV30	TRBJ2-1	CAWSASTSGGANGQFF	TGTGCCTGGAGTGCCTCGACTAGCGGGGGCGCCAATGGGCAGTTCTTC
.	.	TRBV7-2	TRBJ1-1	CASSLGGWGDTEAFF	TGTGCCAGCAGCTTAGGGGGGTGGGGGGACACTGAAGCTTTCTTT
TRBD2	.	TRBV4-3	TRBJ2-3	CASSQEGYLAGTADTQYF	TGCGCCAGCAGCCAAGAGGGTTACCTAGCGGGAACCGCAGATACGCAGTATTTT
TRBD1	.	TRBV14	TRBJ2-7	CASSQYPPGQGFHEQYF	TGTGCCAGCAGCCAATACCCTCCGGGACAGGGCTTCCACGAGCAGTACTTC
.	.	TRBV27	TRBJ2-1	CASSLTANEQFF	TGTGCCAGCAGTTTGACTGCTAATGAGCAGTTCTTC
TRBD1	.	TRBV11-3	TRBJ2-1	CASSPEGTGGYNEQFF	TGTGCCAGCAGCCCCGAGGGAACAGGGGGCTACAATGAGCAGTTCTTC
TRBD1	.	TRBV7-8	TRBJ1-5	CASSVSGGVQPQHF	TGTGCCAGCAGCGTTTCAGGGGGCGTTCAGCCCCAGCATTTT
TRBD2	.	TRBV7-2	TRBJ2-5	CASSAGLAGGEETQYF	TGTGCCAGCAGCGCCGGACTAGCGGGAGGGGAGGAGACCCAGTACTTC
.	once	TRBV5-4	TRBJ1-4	CASSLDGNEKLFF	TGTGCCAGCAGCTTGGACGGGAATGAAAAACTGTTTTTT
.	few	TRBV29-1	TRBJ1-2	CSVERVGYGYTF	TGCAGCGTCGAGAGGGTTGGCTATGGCTACACCTTC
TRBD1	.	TRBV19	TRBJ1-2	CASSINMDRGHVDTF	TGTGCCAGTAGTATCAACATGGACAGGGGGCATGTCGACACCTTC
.	.	TRBV30	TRBJ1-6	CAWAALEGSPLHF	TGTGCCTGGGCCGCATTGGAGGGTTCACCCCTCCACTTT
TRBD2	.	TRBV6-6	TRBJ2-3	CASRPTSGGPGDTQYF	TGTGCCAGCAGGCCTACTAGCGGGGGGCCGGGAGATACGCAGTATTTT
.	.	TRBV2	TRBJ2-7	CASIFALTSYEQYF	TGTGCCAGCATATTCGCTCTTACCTCCTACGAGCAGTACTTC
.	.	TRBV10-2	TRBJ1-6	CASSVPGDSPLHF	TGCGCCAGCAGTGTCCCAGGGGATTCACCCCTCCACTTT
.	few	TRBV6-1	TRBJ1-2	CASSRGASYGYTF	TGTGCCAGCAGCCGGGGGGCGAGCTATGGCTACACCTTC
.	.	TRBV15	TRBJ1-6	CATSRDPDNSPLHF	TGTGCCACCAGCAGAGATCCGGATAATTCACCCCTCCACTTT
.	.	TRBV9	TRBJ2-7	CASSIILGTLSAYEQYF	TGTGCCAGCAGCATCATCCTCGGGACACTCTCAGCCTACGAGCAGTACTTC
.	.	TRBV6-1	TRBJ2-7	CASKTEQVPSYEQYF	TGTGCCAGCAAAACGGAACAGGTCCCATCCTACGAGCAGTACTTC
TRBD1	.	TRBV5-1	TRBJ1-1	CASSKLTGVNTEAFF	TGCGCCAGCAGCAAACTGACAGGGGTGAACACTGAAGCTTTCTTT
.	.	TRBV30	TRBJ1-4	CAWRNMDDSNEKLFF	TGTGCCTGGAGGAATATGGATGACTCTAATGAAAAACTGTTTTTT
.	.	TRBV11-2	TRBJ1-2	CASSSGVRNYGYTF	TGTGCCAGCAGCTCAGGGGTCCGAAACTATGGCTACACCTTC
TRBD2	.	TRBV6-1	TRBJ2-2	CASKVGLERAGELFF	TGTGCCAGCAAAGTGGGACTAGAACGGGCCGGGGAGCTGTTTTTT
.	.	TRBV21-1	TRBJ2-3	CASSNRRESTDTQYF	TGTGCCAGCAGCAATCGGCGGGAGTCCACAGATACGCAGTATTTT
TRBD2	.	TRBV14	TRBJ2-5	CASSREGRETQYF	TGTGCCAGCTCGCGGGAGGGGAGAGAGACCCAGTACTTC
.	.	TRBV5-1	TRBJ1-4	CASSSNSGVGEKLFF	TGCGCCAGCAGCTCAAATTCGGGGGTTGGGGAAAAACTGTTTTTT
.	.	TRBV5-8	TRBJ1-4	CASLLDRNEKLFF	TGTGCCAGCCTGTTGGACAGAAATGAAAAACTGTTTTTT
TRBD1	.	TRBV6-5	TRBJ2-2	CASSRTGAGELFF	TGTGCCAGCAGCCGGACAGGGGCCGGGGAGCTGTTTTTT
TRBD1	few	TRBV28	TRBJ1-2	CASSLSDRVYGYTF	TGTGCCAGCAGTTTATCGGACAGGGTCTATGGCTACACCTTC
TRBD1	.	TRBV19	TRBJ2-4	CASKIRQGADIQYF	TGTGCCAGTAAAATTCGACAGGGGGCTGACATTCAGTACTTC